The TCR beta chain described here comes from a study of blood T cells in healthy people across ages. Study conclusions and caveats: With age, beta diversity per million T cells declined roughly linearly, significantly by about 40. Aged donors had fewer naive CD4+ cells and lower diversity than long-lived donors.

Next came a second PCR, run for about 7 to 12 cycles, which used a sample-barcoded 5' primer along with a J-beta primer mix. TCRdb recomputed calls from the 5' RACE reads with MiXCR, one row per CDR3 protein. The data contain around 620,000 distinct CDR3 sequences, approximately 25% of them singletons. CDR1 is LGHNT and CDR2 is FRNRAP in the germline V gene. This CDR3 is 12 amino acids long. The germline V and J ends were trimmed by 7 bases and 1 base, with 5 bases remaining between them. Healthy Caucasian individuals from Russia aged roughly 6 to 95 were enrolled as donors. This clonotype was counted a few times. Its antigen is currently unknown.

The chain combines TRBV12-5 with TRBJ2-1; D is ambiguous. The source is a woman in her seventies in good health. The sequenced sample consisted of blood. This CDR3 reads CASVESYNEQFF. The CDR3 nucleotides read TGTGCTAGTGTGGAGTCCTACAATGAGCAGTTCTTC.